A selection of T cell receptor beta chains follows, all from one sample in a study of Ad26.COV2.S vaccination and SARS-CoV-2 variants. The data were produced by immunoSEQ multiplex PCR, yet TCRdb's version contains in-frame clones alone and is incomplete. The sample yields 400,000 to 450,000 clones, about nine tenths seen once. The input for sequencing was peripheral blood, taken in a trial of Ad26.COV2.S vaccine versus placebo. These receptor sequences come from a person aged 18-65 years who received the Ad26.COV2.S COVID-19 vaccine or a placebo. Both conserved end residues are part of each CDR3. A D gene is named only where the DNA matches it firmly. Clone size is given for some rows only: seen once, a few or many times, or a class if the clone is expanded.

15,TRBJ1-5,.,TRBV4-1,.,TGCGCCAGCAGCCAAGATCGGCGAAGCAATCAGCCCCAGCATTTT,CASSQDRRSNQPQHF
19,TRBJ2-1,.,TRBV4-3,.,TGCGCCAGCAGCCAATTCATAGGGCTCCCCCGTGGCGTGGACAATGAGCAGTTCTTC,CASSQFIGLPRGVDNEQFF
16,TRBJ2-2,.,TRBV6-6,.,TGTGCCAGCAGTTACGGCCTGGGCCCCGAAGTAGGGGAGCTGTTTTTT,CASSYGLGPEVGELFF
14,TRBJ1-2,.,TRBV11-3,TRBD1,TGTGCCAGCAGTGACAGGGTGGATGCGTACGGCTACACCTTC,CASSDRVDAYGYTF
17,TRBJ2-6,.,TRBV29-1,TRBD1,TGCAGCGTTGGCGAGGGACAGACCTTCTCTGGGGCCAACGTCCTGACTTTC,CSVGEGQTFSGANVLTF
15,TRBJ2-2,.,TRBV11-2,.,TGTGCCAGCAGCGTCGGAGGCAGGAACACCGGGGAGCTGTTTTTT,CASSVGGRNTGELFF
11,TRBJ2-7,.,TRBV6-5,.,TGTGCCAGCAGTTACGGGTGGGAGCAGTACTTC,CASSYGWEQYF
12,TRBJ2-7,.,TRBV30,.,TGTGCCTGGAGTGTTAGCCCCTACGAGCAGTACTTC,CAWSVSPYEQYF
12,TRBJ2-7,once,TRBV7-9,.,TGTGCCAGCAGCTCAGACAGAAACGAGCAGTACTTC,CASSSDRNEQYF
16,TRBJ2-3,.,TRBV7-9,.,TGTGCCAGCAGCCCGACCGGGGGAAAGGGGGGTGATACGCAGTATTTT,CASSPTGGKGGDTQYF
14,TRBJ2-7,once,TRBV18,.,TGTGCCAGCTCACCATCAACGTCGTCCTACGAGCAGTACTTC,CASSPSTSSYEQYF
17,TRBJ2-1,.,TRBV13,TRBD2,TGTGCCAGCAGCTCAAACCTTCCGGGACTAGCGCACAATGAGCAGTTCTTC,CASSSNLPGLAHNEQFF
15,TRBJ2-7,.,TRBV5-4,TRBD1,TGTGCCAGCAGCTTGAAAGGGACAGGGAGGTACGAGCAGTACTTC,CASSLKGTGRYEQYF
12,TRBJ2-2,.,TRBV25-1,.,TGTGCCAGCAGACCGGGGACCGGGGAGCTGTTTTTT,CASRPGTGELFF
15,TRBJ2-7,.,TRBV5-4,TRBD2,TGTGCCAGCAGCTTGGGGAGTAGCGGGATCTACGAGCAGTACTTC,CASSLGSSGIYEQYF
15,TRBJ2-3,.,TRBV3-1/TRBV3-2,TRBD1,TGTGCCAGCAGCTGGACAGGGGAGGTAACAGATACGCAGTATTTT,CASSWTGEVTDTQYF
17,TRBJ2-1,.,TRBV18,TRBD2,TGTGCCAGCTCACCATTTCCCGGGACTAGCGGGAGCAATGAGCAGTTCTTC,CASSPFPGTSGSNEQFF
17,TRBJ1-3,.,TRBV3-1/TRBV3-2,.,TGTGCCAGCAGCCCCCAACGGGGGTCATTCTCTGGAAACACCATATATTTT,CASSPQRGSFSGNTIYF
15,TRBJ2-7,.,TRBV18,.,TGTGCCAGCTCACCACGGGAGTCAGTCTCCTACGAGCAGTACTTC,CASSPRESVSYEQYF
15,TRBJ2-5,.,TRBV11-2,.,TGTGCCAGCAGCTCCTGGGGGGGCCCCCAAGAGACCCAGTACTTC,CASSSWGGPQETQYF
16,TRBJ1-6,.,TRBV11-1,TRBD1,TGTGCCAGCAGCGGACTCCCAGGGGGCTATAATTCACCCCTCCACTTT,CASSGLPGGYNSPLHF
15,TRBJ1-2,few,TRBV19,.,TGTGCCAGTAGTGAGACAGCTATTTCAAACTATGGCTACACCTTC,CASSETAISNYGYTF
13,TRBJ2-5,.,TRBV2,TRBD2,TGTGCCAGCGGGGACTACTCTCAAGAGACCCAGTACTTC,CASGDYSQETQYF
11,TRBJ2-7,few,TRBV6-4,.,TGTGCCAGCAGTGACTCCTACGAGCAGTACTTC,CASSDSYEQYF
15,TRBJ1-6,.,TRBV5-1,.,TGCGCCAGCAGCCCCGGGCCCGGGATTGATTCACCCCTCCACTTT,CASSPGPGIDSPLHF
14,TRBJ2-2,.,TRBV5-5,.,TGTGCCAGCAGCTTTATGTCGAACACCGGGGAGCTGTTTTTT,CASSFMSNTGELFF
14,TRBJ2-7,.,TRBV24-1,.,TGTGCCACCAGGGGAGACGGGAGTACCTACGAGCAGTACTTC,CATRGDGSTYEQYF
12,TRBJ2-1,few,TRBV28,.,TGTGCCAGCGGGCTCGACGCCGGAGAGCAGTTCTTC,CASGLDAGEQFF
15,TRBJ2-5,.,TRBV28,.,TGTGCCAGCAGTTTCGGGGGACTGATCAAAGAGACCCAGTACTTC,CASSFGGLIKETQYF
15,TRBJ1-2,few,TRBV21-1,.,TGTGCCAGCAGGCGTCCCGGGACGGTTAACTATGGCTACACCTTC,CASRRPGTVNYGYTF
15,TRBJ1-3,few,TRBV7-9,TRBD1,TGTGCCAGCAGCCTCCGACAGGGGGTCGGAAACACCATATATTTT,CASSLRQGVGNTIYF
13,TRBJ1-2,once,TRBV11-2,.,TGTGCCAGCAGCTTAGGCCGGGACTATGGCTACACCTTC,CASSLGRDYGYTF
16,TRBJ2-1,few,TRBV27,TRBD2,TGTGCCAGCAGTTCCACAGTAGCGGGAGGGTTTACTGAGCAGTTCTTC,CASSSTVAGGFTEQFF
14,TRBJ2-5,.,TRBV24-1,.,TGTGCCACCAGTCAAACAGCTAACCAAGAGACCCAGTACTTC,CATSQTANQETQYF
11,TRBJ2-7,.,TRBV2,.,TGTGCCAGCAGTGACGGGTACGAGCAGTACTTC,CASSDGYEQYF
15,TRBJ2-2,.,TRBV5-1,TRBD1,TGCGCCAGCAGCTTAAGCAGGGGGCTGGCCGGGGAGCTGTTTTTT,CASSLSRGLAGELFF
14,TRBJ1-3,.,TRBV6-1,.,TGTGCCAGCAGTGATGGGAGCTCTGGAAACACCATATATTTT,CASSDGSSGNTIYF
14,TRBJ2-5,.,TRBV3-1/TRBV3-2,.,TGTGCCAGCAGCCAAGAGGGGGGAAAAGAGACCCAGTACTTC,CASSQEGGKETQYF
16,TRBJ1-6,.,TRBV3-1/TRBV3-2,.,TGTGCCAGCAGCCGACGGGGGCAGCAATATAATTCACCCCTCCACTTT,CASSRRGQQYNSPLHF
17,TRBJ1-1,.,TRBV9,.,TGTGCCAGCAGCGTAGGGGTGACGGGTTATGAAGACACTGAAGCTTTCTTT,CASSVGVTGYEDTEAFF
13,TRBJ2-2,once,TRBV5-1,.,TGCGCCAGCAGCTTGGTTGCTGGAGGGGAGCTGTTTTTT,CASSLVAGGELFF
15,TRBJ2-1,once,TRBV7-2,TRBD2,TGTGCCAGCAGCTTCTCGAGGGTAGCGGGAATTGAGCAGTTCTTC,CASSFSRVAGIEQFF
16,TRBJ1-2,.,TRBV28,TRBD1,TGTGCCAGCAGTCCCTCCTTGCGGGACAGGGACTATGGCTACACCTTC,CASSPSLRDRDYGYTF
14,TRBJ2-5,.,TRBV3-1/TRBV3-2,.,TGTGCCAGCAGCCAAGGTATTGGCCAAGAGACCCAGTACTTC,CASSQGIGQETQYF
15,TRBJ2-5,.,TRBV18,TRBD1,TGTGCCAGCTCACCCCCAGGGGGCTACCAAGAGACCCAGTACTTC,CASSPPGGYQETQYF
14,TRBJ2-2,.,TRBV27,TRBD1,TGTGCCAGCAGAAGGGACAGGGGCACCGGGGAGCTGTTTTTT,CASRRDRGTGELFF
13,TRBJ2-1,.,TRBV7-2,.,TGTGCCAGCAGCTTGTACGGAGACAATGAGCAGTTCTTC,CASSLYGDNEQFF
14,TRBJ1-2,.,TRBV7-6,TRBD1,TGTGCCAGCAGCTTACAGGGGGGGACCTATGGCTACACCTTC,CASSLQGGTYGYTF
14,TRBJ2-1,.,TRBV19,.,TGTGCCAGTAGTATAGACCAGGGTTGGGATGAGCAGTTCTTC,CASSIDQGWDEQFF
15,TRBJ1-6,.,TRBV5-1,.,TGCGCCAGCAGCTTGACAGGGCCCCTTAATTCACCCCTCCACTTT,CASSLTGPLNSPLHF